The text below deals with one T cell receptor beta chain. This CDR3 is built from 15 residues. CDR1 and CDR2 from the germline V gene are MDHEN and SYDVKM. Trimming left V 4 bases short and J 10 bases short, with 20 bases between. This record belongs to a study of blood T cells in healthy people across ages. Total RNA amounts of at least 5.5 micrograms were extracted per sample. Through a sample-barcoded 5' primer and a J-beta primer mix, a second PCR was run for about 6 to 12 cycles. TCRdb re-derived calls from the 5' RACE reads in MiXCR, one entry per CDR3 protein. The sample has around 1,000,000 distinct CDR3 sequences; under 30% are singletons. These same data were also listed under a study on T cells of mothers and their children. That source reports: The cDNA synthesis received all extracted RNA, at approximately 1.5 ug per 15 ul. The yield was over 9 million TCR beta CDR3 reads from each mother and roughly 3 million from each child.

V and J are TRBV28 and TRBJ2-4; TRBD1 or TRBD2 may be the D gene (5 bases each). Material for sequencing was blood. The source is a girl aged 2-10 years in good health. The CDR3 DNA follows: TGTGCCAGCAGTTCATCCGGGACCGATACAAGGATTCAGTACTTC. It is translated as CASSSSGTDTRIQYF.